The entry below gives a single T cell receptor beta chain sequence along with its context. Patients at the Seattle site were enrolled during active infection and followed longitudinally. Germline assignment: CDR1 SGHVS and CDR2 FQNEAQ. This CDR3 has 15 residues. The trim removed 5 bases at V and 9 bases at J, leaving 11 bases unmatched. The source of the sample is a study of blood T cell repertoires in COVID-19. Study-level background: COVID-19 samples from acute and convalescent phases originated in the United States, Italy and Spain.

As processed by the authors: The assay estimated nucleated cells by amplifying reference gene primers. Clones were sequenced by immunoSEQ multiplex PCR, and TCRdb holds only the in-frame ones, with some missing. For V, J and clone size, that table is used; D and trimming come from the DNA. The table lists roughly 250,000 clones, around 85% of them singletons. The sample comprised peripheral blood. The origin of this receptor is a human donor with COVID-19, enrolled during active disease. The donor label of this sample is uncertain. The chain links TRBV7-8 to TRBJ2-1, with 9 bases aligning to TRBD2. In DNA, the CDR3 is TGTGCCAGCAGCATTAGCGGGAGCCGGGGGGGTGAGCAGTTCTTC. Its translation is CASSISGSRGGEQFF.